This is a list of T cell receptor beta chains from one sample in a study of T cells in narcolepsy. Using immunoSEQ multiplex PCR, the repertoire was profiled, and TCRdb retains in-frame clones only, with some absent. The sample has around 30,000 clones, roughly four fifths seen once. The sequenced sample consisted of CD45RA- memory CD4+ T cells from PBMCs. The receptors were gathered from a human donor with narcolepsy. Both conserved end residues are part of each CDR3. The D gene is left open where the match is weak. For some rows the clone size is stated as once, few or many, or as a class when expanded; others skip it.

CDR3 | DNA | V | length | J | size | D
CASSLGGVDTGELFF | TGTGCCAGCAGCTTGGGAGGGGTGGACACCGGGGAGCTGTTTTTT | TRBV5-5 | 15 | TRBJ2-2 | NA | NA
CASSYRGRGYEQYF | TGTGCCAGCAGTTACAGGGGGCGAGGGTACGAGCAGTACTTC | TRBV6-5 | 14 | TRBJ2-7 | NA | TRBD1
CATSGGLPNEQYF | TGTGCCACCTCAGGTGGCCTCCCGAACGAGCAGTACTTC | TRBV6-5 | 13 | TRBJ2-7 | NA | NA
CASSQGRTDTQYF | TGTGCCAGCAGCCAGGGACGCACAGATACGCAGTATTTT | TRBV11-3 | 13 | TRBJ2-3 | NA | NA
CASSALSTGINEQYF | TGTGCCAGCAGTGCCCTCTCTACAGGTATCAACGAGCAGTACTTC | TRBV6-1 | 15 | TRBJ2-7 | NA | NA
CASSEASTCEQFF | TGTGCCAGCAGTGAAGCCAGTACGTGTGAGCAGTTCTTC | TRBV25-1 | 13 | TRBJ2-1 | NA | NA
CASSLDGTLSEAFF | TGCGCCAGCAGCTTGGATGGGACACTGAGTGAAGCTTTCTTT | TRBV5-1 | 14 | TRBJ1-1 | NA | NA
CASSRDAETTDTQYF | TGTGCCAGCAGCAGGGACGCCGAGACCACAGATACGCAGTATTTT | TRBV7-2 | 15 | TRBJ2-3 | NA | NA
CASSEYPGQGYEQYF | TGTGCCAGCAGTGAGTACCCGGGACAGGGCTACGAGCAGTACTTC | TRBV6-4 | 15 | TRBJ2-7 | NA | TRBD1
CASSPGTGGYEQYF | TGTGCCAGCAGTCCCGGGACAGGGGGCTACGAGCAGTACTTC | TRBV2 | 14 | TRBJ2-7 | NA | TRBD1
CASIGGLLYQETQYF | TGTGCCAGTATCGGGGGGCTACTGTACCAAGAGACCCAGTACTTC | TRBV2 | 15 | TRBJ2-5 | NA | NA
CASSEEGDRGYEQYF | TGTGCCAGCAGTGAAGAGGGTGACAGGGGTTACGAGCAGTACTTC | TRBV25-1 | 15 | TRBJ2-7 | NA | TRBD1
CASSRMGQGTYEQYF | TGTGCCAGCAGTCGAATGGGACAGGGGACCTACGAGCAGTACTTC | TRBV6-1 | 15 | TRBJ2-7 | NA | TRBD1
CASSSGQPGDSPLHF | TGTGCCAGCAGCTCGGGACAGCCAGGAGATTCACCCCTCCACTTT | TRBV7-3 | 15 | TRBJ1-6 | few | TRBD1
CASSMSGGLDGYTF | TGTGCCAGTAGTATGTCAGGGGGCCTCGATGGCTACACCTTC | TRBV19 | 14 | TRBJ1-2 | NA | TRBD1
CASSNRGNYGYTF | TGTGCCAGCTCAAACAGGGGGAACTATGGCTACACCTTC | TRBV18 | 13 | TRBJ1-2 | NA | TRBD1
CASSDDRGGTGELFF | TGTGCCAGTAGTGACGACAGGGGAGGCACCGGGGAGCTGTTTTTT | TRBV19 | 15 | TRBJ2-2 | NA | TRBD1
CASSAQGLAGGEQFF | TGTGCCAGCAGTGCCCAGGGACTAGCGGGGGGTGAGCAGTTCTTC | TRBV6-6 | 15 | TRBJ2-1 | NA | TRBD2
CASSIGTGGSSGNTIYF | TGTGCCAGCAGCATTGGGACAGGGGGGAGCTCTGGAAACACCATATATTTT | TRBV9 | 17 | TRBJ1-3 | NA | TRBD1
CASSLRRTLNEKLFF | TGTGCCAGCAGTTTACGTCGGACACTTAATGAAAAACTGTTTTTT | TRBV27 | 15 | TRBJ1-4 | NA | NA
CASTPAGGHVETQYF | TGCGCCAGCACCCCCGCCGGGGGGCATGTGGAGACCCAGTACTTC | TRBV5-1 | 15 | TRBJ2-5 | NA | NA
CASSSGQARNQPQHF | TGTGCCAGCAGCTCAGGACAGGCCCGCAATCAGCCCCAGCATTTT | TRBV7-7 | 15 | TRBJ1-5 | NA | TRBD1
CASSIGPGRANQPQHF | TGTGCCAGTAGTATTGGGCCCGGGAGGGCCAATCAGCCCCAGCATTTT | TRBV19 | 16 | TRBJ1-5 | NA | NA
CASLHPSGANVLTF | TGTGCCAGCCTTCACCCCTCTGGGGCCAACGTCCTGACTTTC | TRBV6-5 | 14 | TRBJ2-6 | NA | NA
CASSDERQAANYGYTF | TGTGCCAGCAGTGATGAAAGACAGGCAGCTAACTATGGCTACACCTTC | TRBV6-1 | 16 | TRBJ1-2 | NA | NA
CASSTTGGGAGNTIYF | TGTGCCAGCAGCACCACGGGAGGGGGGGCTGGAAACACCATATATTTT | TRBV9 | 16 | TRBJ1-3 | NA | NA
CASRGVGTGNTIYF | TGCGCCAGCAGAGGAGTTGGCACTGGAAACACCATATATTTT | TRBV5-1 | 14 | TRBJ1-3 | NA | NA
CASSVESGTGGEQYF | TGTGCCAGCAGCGTGGAGTCCGGGACAGGGGGCGAGCAGTACTTC | TRBV7-8 | 15 | TRBJ2-7 | NA | TRBD1
CASSYSDNSPLHF | TGTGCCAGCAGTTACTCGGATAATTCACCCCTCCACTTT | TRBV6-6 | 13 | TRBJ1-6 | few | NA